These T cell receptor beta chains were read from a single sample in a study of blood T cells in healthy people across ages. TCRdb passed the 5' RACE reads through MiXCR, listing each CDR3 protein once. The repertoire holds roughly 700,000 distinct CDR3 sequences, with 49% as singletons. Sequencing was performed on blood. The receptors here all came from an older woman in good health. CDR3s include the opening cysteine and the closing phenylalanine or tryptophan. D genes are given only for firm matches. Part of the rows lack a size; the others show once, few, many or a class for expanded clones.

j_call clone_size v_call d_call cdr3_nt cdr3_aa
TRBJ2-4 once TRBV5-1 NA TGCGCCAGCAGCTTGGACAGGATAGCCAAAAACATTCAGTACTTC CASSLDRIAKNIQYF
TRBJ2-7 NA TRBV4-3 NA TGCGCCGGCAGCCAAGTCGGAGGGGGAGTTCCCTTCGAGCAGTACTTC CAGSQVGGGVPFEQYF
TRBJ2-7 few TRBV20-1 NA TGCAGTGCTAGAGATCGCCTAGGCTTCGCCTACGAGCAGTACTTC CSARDRLGFAYEQYF
TRBJ2-6 NA TRBV5-1 TRBD1 TGCGCCAGCAGCTCCGGACAGGCCTCTGGGGCCAACGTCCTGACTTTC CASSSGQASGANVLTF
TRBJ2-1 NA TRBV10-3 NA TGTGCCATCTCCCGATCAAGCTCCTACAATGAGCGGTTCTTC CAISRSSSYNERFF
TRBJ2-1 NA TRBV20-1 TRBD2 TGCAGTGCTAGAGATTCGAGGAGACTAGCGGGTAATGAGCAGTTCTTC CSARDSRRLAGNEQFF
TRBJ1-5 NA TRBV28 NA TGTGCCAGCAGTTTAGGTGTTGGGATCCGAACGAATCAGCCCCAGCATTTT CASSLGVGIRTNQPQHF
TRBJ1-2 NA TRBV21-1 NA TGTGCCAGCAGCAAAGAGTCTGACGGGACTAACCATGGCTACACCTTC CASSKESDGTNHGYTF
TRBJ2-7 few TRBV4-3 NA TGCGCCAGCAGCGCCCGACCATTTTCTGTCTACGAGCAGTACTTC CASSARPFSVYEQYF
TRBJ1-1 NA TRBV18 NA TGTGCCAGCTCACCACCCAATGGGAACACTGAAGCTTTCTTT CASSPPNGNTEAFF
TRBJ2-3 NA TRBV28 TRBD2 TGTGCCACCGTGGGACTAGCGGGCCCTTGGGACACGCAGTATTTT CATVGLAGPWDTQYF
TRBJ1-2 many TRBV10-3 NA TGTGCCATCTCTCCGACGGAAACTAACTATGGCTACACCTTC CAISPTETNYGYTF
TRBJ2-5 NA TRBV20-1 TRBD2 TGCAGTGCTAAGTACAATGCCGGGACTAGCGGGAGAGAGACCCAGTACTTC CSAKYNAGTSGRETQYF
TRBJ2-1 NA TRBV20-1 NA TGCAGTGCAGGAACCGGGACGGATCCTAATGAGCAGTTCTTC CSAGTGTDPNEQFF